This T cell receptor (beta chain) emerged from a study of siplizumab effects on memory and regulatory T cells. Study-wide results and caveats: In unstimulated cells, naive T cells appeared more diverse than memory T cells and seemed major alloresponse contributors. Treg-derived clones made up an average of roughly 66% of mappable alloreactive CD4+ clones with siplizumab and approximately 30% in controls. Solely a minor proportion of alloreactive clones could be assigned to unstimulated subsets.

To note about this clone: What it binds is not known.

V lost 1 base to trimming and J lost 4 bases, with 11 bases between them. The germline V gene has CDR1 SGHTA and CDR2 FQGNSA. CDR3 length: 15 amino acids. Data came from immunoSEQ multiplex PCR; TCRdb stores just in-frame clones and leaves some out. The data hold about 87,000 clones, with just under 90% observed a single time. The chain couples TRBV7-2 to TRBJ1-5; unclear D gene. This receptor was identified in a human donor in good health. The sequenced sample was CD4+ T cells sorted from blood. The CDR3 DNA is TGTGCCAGCAGCTTAGTTTCGGGTAAGAATCAGCCCCAGCATTTT. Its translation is CASSLVSGKNQPQHF.